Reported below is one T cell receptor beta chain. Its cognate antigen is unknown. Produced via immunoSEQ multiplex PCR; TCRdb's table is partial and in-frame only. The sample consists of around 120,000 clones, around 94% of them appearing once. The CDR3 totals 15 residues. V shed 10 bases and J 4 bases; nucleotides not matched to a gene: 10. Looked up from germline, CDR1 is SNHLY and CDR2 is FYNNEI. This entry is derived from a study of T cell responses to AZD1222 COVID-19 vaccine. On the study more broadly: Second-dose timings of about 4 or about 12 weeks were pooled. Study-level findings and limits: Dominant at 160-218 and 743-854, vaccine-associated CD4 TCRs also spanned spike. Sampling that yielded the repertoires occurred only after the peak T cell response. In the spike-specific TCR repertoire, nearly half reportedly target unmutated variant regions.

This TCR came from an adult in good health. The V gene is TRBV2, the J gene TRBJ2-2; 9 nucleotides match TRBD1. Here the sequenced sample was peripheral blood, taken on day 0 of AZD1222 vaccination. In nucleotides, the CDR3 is TGTGCCACTACAGGGGGCCGGGGAGGCACCGGGGAGCTGTTTTTT. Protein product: CATTGGRGGTGELFF.